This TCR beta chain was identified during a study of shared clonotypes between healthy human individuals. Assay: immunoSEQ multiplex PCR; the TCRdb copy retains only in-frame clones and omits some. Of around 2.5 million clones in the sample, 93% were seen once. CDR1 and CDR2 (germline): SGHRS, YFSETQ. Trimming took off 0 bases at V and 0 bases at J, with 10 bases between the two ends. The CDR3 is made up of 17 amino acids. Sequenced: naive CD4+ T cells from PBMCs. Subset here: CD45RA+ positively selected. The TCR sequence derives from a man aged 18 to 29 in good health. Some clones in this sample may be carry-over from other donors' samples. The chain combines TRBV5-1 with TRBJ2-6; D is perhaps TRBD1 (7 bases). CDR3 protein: CASSLARGASGANVLTF. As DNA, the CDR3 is TGCGCCAGCAGCTTGGCCAGGGGGGCCTCTGGGGCCAACGTCCTGACTTTC.